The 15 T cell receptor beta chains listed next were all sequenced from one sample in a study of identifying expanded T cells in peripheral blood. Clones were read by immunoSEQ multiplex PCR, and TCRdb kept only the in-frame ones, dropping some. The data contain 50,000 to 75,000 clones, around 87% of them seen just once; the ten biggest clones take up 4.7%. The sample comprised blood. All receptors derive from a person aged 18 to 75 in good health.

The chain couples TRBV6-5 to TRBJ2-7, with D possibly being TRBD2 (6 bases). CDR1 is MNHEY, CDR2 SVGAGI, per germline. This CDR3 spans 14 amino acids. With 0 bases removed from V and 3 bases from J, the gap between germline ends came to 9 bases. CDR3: CASSYSEEGYEQYF. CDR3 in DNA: TGTGCCAGCAGTTACTCCGAGGAGGGCTACGAGCAGTACTTC.

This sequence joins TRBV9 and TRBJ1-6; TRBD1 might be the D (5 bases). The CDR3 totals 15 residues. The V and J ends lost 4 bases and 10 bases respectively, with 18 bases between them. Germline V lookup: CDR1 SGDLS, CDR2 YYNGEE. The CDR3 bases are TGTGCCAGCAGCCCTCACGCAGGGTTGGAATCACCCCTCCACTTT. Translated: CASSPHAGLESPLHF. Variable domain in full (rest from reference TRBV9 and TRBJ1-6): DSGVTQTPKHLITATGQRVTLRCSPRSGDLSVYWYQQSLDQGLQFLIQYYNGEERAKGNILERFSAQQFPDLHSELNLSSLELGDSALYFCASSPHAGLESPLHFGNGTRLTVT.

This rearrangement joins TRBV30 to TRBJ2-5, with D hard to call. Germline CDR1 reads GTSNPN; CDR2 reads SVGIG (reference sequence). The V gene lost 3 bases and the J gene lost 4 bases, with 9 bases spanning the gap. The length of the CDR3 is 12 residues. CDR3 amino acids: CAWSESLETQYF. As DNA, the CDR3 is TGTGCCTGGAGCGAAAGTTTAGAGACCCAGTACTTC.

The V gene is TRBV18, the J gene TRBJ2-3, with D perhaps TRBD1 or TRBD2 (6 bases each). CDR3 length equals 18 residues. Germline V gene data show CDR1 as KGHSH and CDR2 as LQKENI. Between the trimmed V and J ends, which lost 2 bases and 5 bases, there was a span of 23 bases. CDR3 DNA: TGTGCCAGCTCACCAATTAGTCCCGGGGGCGTTAAATTAGATACGCAGTATTTT. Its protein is CASSPISPGGVKLDTQYF. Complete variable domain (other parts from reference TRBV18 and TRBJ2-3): NAGVMQNPRHLVRRRGQEARLRCSPMKGHSHVYWYRQLPEEGLKFMVYLQKENIIDESGMPKERFSAEFPKEGPSILRIQQVVRGDSAAYFCASSPISPGGVKLDTQYFGPGTRLTVL.

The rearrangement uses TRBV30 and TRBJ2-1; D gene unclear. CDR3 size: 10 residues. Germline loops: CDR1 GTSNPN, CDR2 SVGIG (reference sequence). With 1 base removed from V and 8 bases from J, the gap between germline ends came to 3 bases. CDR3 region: CAWSADEQFF. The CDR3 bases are TGTGCCTGGAGTGCAGATGAGCAGTTCTTC.

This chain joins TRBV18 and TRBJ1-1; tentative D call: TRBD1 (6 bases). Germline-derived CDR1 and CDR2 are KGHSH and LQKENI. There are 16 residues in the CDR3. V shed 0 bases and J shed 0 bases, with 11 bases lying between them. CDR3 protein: CASSPPFTGMNTEAFF. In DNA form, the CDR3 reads TGTGCCAGCTCACCACCGTTTACAGGGATGAACACTGAAGCTTTCTTT.

CDR3 sequence reads: CASSVGLYAGGPGNEQFF. CDR3 DNA sequence: TGTGCCAGCAGCGTAGGACTCTACGCGGGAGGGCCGGGGAATGAGCAGTTCTTC. The chain is built from TRBV9 and TRBJ2-1, with 9 bases matching TRBD2. Germline loops: CDR1 SGDLS, CDR2 YYNGEE. V was clipped by 0 bases and J by 7 bases; unmatched bases: 14. This CDR3 is 18 amino acids long.

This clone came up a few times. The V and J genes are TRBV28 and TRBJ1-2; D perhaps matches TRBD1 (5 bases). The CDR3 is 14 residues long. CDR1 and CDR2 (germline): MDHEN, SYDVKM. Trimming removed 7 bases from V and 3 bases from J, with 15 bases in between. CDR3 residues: CASTRPGFDYGYTF. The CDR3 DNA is TGTGCCAGCACCAGACCAGGGTTCGACTATGGCTACACCTTC.

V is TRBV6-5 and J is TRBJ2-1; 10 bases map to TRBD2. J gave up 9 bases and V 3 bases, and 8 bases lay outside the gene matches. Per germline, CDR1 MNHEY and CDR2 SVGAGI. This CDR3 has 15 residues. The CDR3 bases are TGTGCCAGCAGTTATGGCCGACTAGCGGGTGGTGAGCAGTTCTTC. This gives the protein CASSYGRLAGGEQFF.

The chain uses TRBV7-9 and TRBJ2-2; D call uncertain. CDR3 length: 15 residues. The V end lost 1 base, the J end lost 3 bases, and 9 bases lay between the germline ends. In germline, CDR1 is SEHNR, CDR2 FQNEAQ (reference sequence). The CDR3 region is CASSLGVSDTGELFF. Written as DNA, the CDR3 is TGTGCCAGCAGCTTAGGGGTTTCCGACACCGGGGAGCTGTTTTTT.

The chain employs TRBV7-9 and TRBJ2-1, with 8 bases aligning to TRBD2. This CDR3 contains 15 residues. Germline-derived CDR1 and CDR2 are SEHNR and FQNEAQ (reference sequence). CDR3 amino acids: CATSLISGRVDEQFF. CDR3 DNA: TGTGCGACCAGCTTGATCAGCGGGAGAGTCGATGAGCAGTTCTTC.

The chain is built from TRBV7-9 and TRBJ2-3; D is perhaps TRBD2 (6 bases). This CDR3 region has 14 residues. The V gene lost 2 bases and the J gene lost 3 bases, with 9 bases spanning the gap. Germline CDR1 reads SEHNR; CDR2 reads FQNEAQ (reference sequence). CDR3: CASSLSGTTDTQYF. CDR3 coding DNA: TGTGCCAGCAGCTTATCCGGGACTACAGATACGCAGTATTTT. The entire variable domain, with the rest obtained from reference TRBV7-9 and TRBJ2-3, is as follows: DTGVSQNPRHKITKRGQNVTFRCDPISEHNRLYWYRQTLGQGPEFLTYFQNEAQLEKSRLLSDRFSAERPKGSFSTLEIQRTEQGDSAMYLCASSLSGTTDTQYFGPGTRLTVL.

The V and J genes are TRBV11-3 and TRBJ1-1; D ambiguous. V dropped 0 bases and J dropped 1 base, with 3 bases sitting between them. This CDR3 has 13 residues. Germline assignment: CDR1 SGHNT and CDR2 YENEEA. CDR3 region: CASSLEPNTEAFF. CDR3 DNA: TGTGCCAGCAGCTTAGAACCGAACACTGAAGCTTTCTTT.

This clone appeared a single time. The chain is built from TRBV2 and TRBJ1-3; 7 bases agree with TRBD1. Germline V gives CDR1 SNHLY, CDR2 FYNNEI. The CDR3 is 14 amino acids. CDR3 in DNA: TGTGCTATCCAGGGGGTGAAGATAAGAAACACCATATATTTT. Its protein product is CAIQGVKIRNTIYF.

The CDR3 spells CASSLSAQGASTDTQYF. The CDR3 DNA follows: TGTGCCAGTAGTTTAAGTGCACAGGGGGCTAGCACAGATACGCAGTATTTT. The chain uses TRBV19 and TRBJ2-3; 9 nucleotides line up with TRBD1. V lost 5 bases to trimming and J lost 0 bases; unmatched junction nucleotides: 9. The CDR3 is made up of 17 amino acids. Germline lookup yields CDR1 LNHDA and CDR2 SQIVND (reference sequence).